What follows describes a single T cell receptor (beta chain). Its target is not known. The sample originates from a study of OX40 agonist ivuxolimab in advanced cancers. Blood sampling was done at baseline, cycle 4 day 1, and cycle 7 day 1. There are 13 residues in the CDR3. V was pared by 8 bases and J by 1 base, with 9 bases between. Germline V CDR1 and CDR2: MGHDK, SYGVNS. Profiling relied on immunoSEQ multiplex PCR, and the TCRdb table lists in-frame clones only, not all of them. The sample lists roughly 32,000 clones; about four fifths were seen once. Study-wide results and caveats: CD8+ T cells showed, on average, more clonal expansion than CD4+ cells. Not determined was the antigen specificity of the expanded peripheral T cells.

The specimen was CD4+ or CD8+ T cells sorted from blood, collected in a trial of the OX40 agonist ivuxolimab. This chain joins TRBV25-1 and TRBJ1-5, with D possibly being TRBD1 (6 bases). This TCR derives from an adult with an advanced solid tumor such as melanoma, head and neck, liver or kidney cancer. CDR3 in amino acids: CASGGVSNQPQHF. CDR3 coding DNA: TGTGCCAGCGGGGGCGTCAGCAATCAGCCCCAGCATTTT.